This T cell receptor beta chain was found in a study of T cell responses to AZD1222 COVID-19 vaccine. Broader study findings: Just 5 or 6 AZD1222 recipients tested seropositive at baseline.

To note about this clone: The antigen is unknown.

The data were produced by immunoSEQ multiplex PCR, yet TCRdb's version contains in-frame clones alone and is incomplete. The sample gives 200,000 or so clones, 90% to 95% of which show up once; roughly 9.2% is in the top ten. Germline lookup yields CDR1 SGHTA and CDR2 FQGNSA. CDR3 length: 17 amino acids. V shed 4 bases and J shed 0 bases, with 19 bases lying between them. The chain links TRBV7-2 to TRBJ2-7; D possibly corresponds to TRBD2 (6 bases). The starting material was peripheral blood, obtained on day 0 of AZD1222 vaccination. The sequence came from an adult in good health. The CDR3 coding sequence is TGTGCCAGCAGCTCTAGACTAGGACCGACTTCCTCCTACGAGCAGTACTTC. As protein: CASSSRLGPTSSYEQYF.